The rows below give T cell receptor beta chains drawn from one sample of a study of blood T cells in healthy people across ages. One entry per CDR3 protein results from TCRdb running MiXCR on the 5' RACE reads. The sample has about 1.4 million distinct CDR3 sequences, approximately 59% seen once. The sample taken for sequencing was blood. The receptors were sampled from a man between 18 and 29 years old in good health. Each CDR3 is given with its conserved first and last residue. The order of the fields is D gene, CDR3 length, V gene, J gene, clone size, CDR3 DNA, CDR3 protein. D genes are given only for firm matches. A clone size is listed for some rows: how often the clone was seen (once, few, many), or a class if it is expanded.

>-|15|TRBV4-2|TRBJ1-5|-
TGTGCCAGCAGCCAAGGGCAGGCCACGCTTCAGCCCCAGCATTTT
CASSQGQATLQPQHF
>-|15|TRBV20-1|TRBJ1-1|-
TGCAGTGCTAGAGAATCGGGGGTTTGGGACACTGAAGCTTTCTTT
CSARESGVWDTEAFF
>-|16|TRBV10-3|TRBJ2-5|-
TGTGCCATCAGTGAGTCGGGAGGAGGGGGCGGAGAGACCCAGTACTTC
CAISESGGGGGETQYF
>-|16|TRBV7-8|TRBJ2-1|-
TGTGCCAGCACCTTTAGGGCGGGGACCGCCTACAATGAGCAGTTCTTC
CASTFRAGTAYNEQFF
>TRBD2|17|TRBV13|TRBJ2-1|-
TGTGCCAGCAGCTTTAGGTTGTCTAGCGGGGGATACAATGAGCAGTTCTTC
CASSFRLSSGGYNEQFF
>-|13|TRBV3-1|TRBJ2-3|-
TGTGCCAGCTTCCCGGGAAACGGAGCGACGCAGTATTTT
CASFPGNGATQYF
>-|14|TRBV21-1|TRBJ2-7|-
TGTGCCAGCAGCCAGGGACTGGCGAGCGGCGAGCAGTACTTC
CASSQGLASGEQYF
>-|15|TRBV12-3/TRBV12-4|TRBJ2-3|-
TGTGCCAGCAGTTTAAGAGGGGCCTACACAGATACGCAGTATTTT
CASSLRGAYTDTQYF
>-|13|TRBV29-1|TRBJ2-7|few
TGCAGCGTTGTTGGGTTGGAGTTCTACGAGCAGTACTTC
CSVVGLEFYEQYF
>TRBD1|14|TRBV7-2|TRBJ1-2|-
TGTGCCAGCAGCCCCCAGGGGGGGGACTATGGCTACACCTTC
CASSPQGGDYGYTF
>-|13|TRBV6-5|TRBJ2-1|-
TGTGCCAGCAGTGACTCGATATTGGGTGAGCAGTTCTTC
CASSDSILGEQFF
>-|13|TRBV4-1|TRBJ1-2|-
TGCGCCAGCAGCCAAGTCGATAAGGATGGCTACACCTTC
CASSQVDKDGYTF
>TRBD2|18|TRBV29-1|TRBJ2-5|-
TGCAGCGTTGATGGACTAGCGGGAGGGCCGCGAGGGCAAGAGACCCAGTACTTC
CSVDGLAGGPRGQETQYF
>-|15|TRBV7-2|TRBJ2-3|once
-
CASSSTLGRGNTQYF
>-|12|TRBV20-1|TRBJ1-1|few
TGCAGTGCTAGAGGCGAGAACACTGAAGCTTTCTTT
CSARGENTEAFF
>-|15|TRBV7-2|TRBJ2-2|-
TGTGCCAGCAGCCATATGGGCGGGGAACCCGGGGAGCTGTTTTTT
CASSHMGGEPGELFF
>TRBD1|17|TRBV12-3/TRBV12-4|TRBJ1-6|few
TGTGCCAGCAGACTCGGACTCGGGACAGCCTATAATTCACCCCTCCACTTT
CASRLGLGTAYNSPLHF
>TRBD2|17|TRBV6-1|TRBJ2-3|-
TGTGCCAGCAGTGAAGTCCTAGCGGGAGGGGGCCCAGATACGCAGTATTTT
CASSEVLAGGGPDTQYF
>TRBD1|15|TRBV4-1|TRBJ1-1|-
TGCGCCAGCAGAAAACCGGGACAGGGAAGCACTGAAGCTTTCTTT
CASRKPGQGSTEAFF